Listed below are T cell receptor beta chains from one sample, sequenced in a study of CD8 T cells in ankylosing spondylitis. Each CDR3 protein gets one entry after TCRdb re-called the 5' RACE reads with MiXCR. The sample consists of a few hundred thousand distinct CDR3 sequences, 20% to 30% of them appearing once. Sequencing input: blood, either unsorted or a sorted T cell fraction (not recorded which). The receptors shown here come from a male donor with ankylosing spondylitis or in good health (not recorded which). Each CDR3 is given with its conserved first and last residue. D genes are given only for firm matches. A clone size is listed for some rows: how often the clone was seen (once, few, many), or a class if it is expanded.

>-|-|TRBJ2-7|TRBV20-1
CSARALAGREQYF
TGCAGTGCTAGGGCCCTGGCGGGACGCGAGCAGTACTTC
>-|-|TRBJ2-1|TRBV29-1
CSVRGANEQFF
TGCAGCGTTAGGGGGGCCAATGAGCAGTTCTTC
>TRBD1|many|TRBJ2-7|TRBV20-1
CSARDFGQGADEQYF
TGCAGTGCTAGAGATTTTGGACAGGGGGCCGACGAGCAGTACTTC
>-|many|TRBJ2-7|TRBV20-1
CSARGVYEQYF
TGCAGTGCTAGAGGAGTCTACGAGCAGTACTTC
>TRBD2|few|TRBJ2-1|TRBV12-3/TRBV12-4
CASSPSGGKSIEQFF
TGTGCCAGCAGTCCGAGCGGGGGTAAAAGCATTGAGCAGTTCTTC
>-|-|TRBJ1-1|TRBV20-1
CSARLGLNTEAFF
TGCAGTGCTAGACTGGGACTGAACACTGAAGCTTTCTTT
>TRBD2|-|TRBJ2-7|TRBV7-2
CASSLVGTSGGLYEQYF
TGTGCCAGCAGCTTAGTAGGGACTAGCGGGGGCCTCTACGAGCAGTACTTC
>TRBD2|-|TRBJ2-3|TRBV11-2
CASSLDRAGGPKDTQYF
TGTGCCAGCAGCTTAGATCGAGCGGGGGGGCCTAAAGATACGCAGTATTTT
>TRBD1|many|TRBJ2-2|TRBV24-1
CATSDSGTANTGELFF
TGTGCCACCAGTGATTCCGGGACAGCGAACACCGGGGAGCTGTTTTTT
>-|-|TRBJ2-1|TRBV12-3/TRBV12-4
CASRPLGSDNEQFF
TGTGCCAGCCGCCCCCTTGGATCCGACAATGAGCAGTTCTTC
>-|few|TRBJ2-6|TRBV7-2
CASSLTVGNIRSGANVLTF
TGTGCCAGCAGCTTAACGGTGGGCAACATCCGCTCTGGGGCCAACGTCCTGACTTTC
>TRBD2|few|TRBJ2-5|TRBV15
CATSRTGTSGETQYF
TGTGCCACCAGCAGAACGGGGACTAGCGGGGAGACCCAGTACTTC
>TRBD1|few|TRBJ2-1|TRBV6-6
CATHNRGHEQFF
TGTGCCACCCACAACAGGGGGCATGAGCAGTTCTTC
>-|few|TRBJ2-7|TRBV7-2
CASSLVRAGTYEQYF
TGTGCCAGCAGCTTAGTCCGGGCAGGCACCTACGAGCAGTACTTC
>-|many|TRBJ1-3|TRBV12-3/TRBV12-4
CASSFSWVNTIYF
TGTGCCAGCAGTTTTTCTTGGGTAAACACCATATATTTT
>-|-|TRBJ2-3|TRBV2
CASTRESARTDTQYF
TGTGCCAGCACAAGAGAGTCGGCACGAACAGATACGCAGTATTTT
>TRBD1|-|TRBJ2-5|TRBV7-7
CASSQDRGDQETQYF
TGTGCTAGCAGCCAAGACAGGGGGGACCAAGAGACCCAGTACTTC
>-|many|TRBJ1-2|TRBV12-3/TRBV12-4
CASRLQGMRYGYTF
TGTGCCAGCAGGTTGCAGGGGATGCGGTATGGCTACACCTTC
>-|-|TRBJ1-5|TRBV29-1
CSVELSGSNQPQHF
TGCAGCGTTGAATTATCTGGATCCAATCAGCCCCAGCATTTT
>-|-|TRBJ2-5|TRBV7-8
CASSLGPYQETQYF
TGTGCCAGCAGCTTAGGCCCGTACCAAGAGACCCAGTACTTC
>TRBD2|many|TRBJ2-2|TRBV20-1
CSAHPGLANTGELFF
TGCAGTGCTCATCCGGGACTAGCGAACACCGGGGAGCTGTTTTTT
>-|-|TRBJ2-3|TRBV20-1
CSALRVSTDTQYF
TGCAGTGCCCTGCGGGTTAGCACAGATACGCAGTATTTT
>TRBD2|-|TRBJ2-2|TRBV4-1
CASAPGGGPRTGELFF
TGCGCCAGCGCCCCCGGGGGGGGGCCGCGGACCGGGGAGCTGTTTTTT
>-|-|TRBJ1-1|TRBV10-3
CAISNPKNTEAFF
TGTGCCATCAGCAATCCCAAAAACACTGAAGCTTTCTTT
>TRBD2|-|TRBJ2-3|TRBV12-3/TRBV12-4
CASTPGLAGAVTDTQYF
TGTGCCAGCACCCCGGGACTAGCGGGGGCCGTCACAGATACGCAGTATTTT
>-|-|TRBJ2-7|TRBV20-1
CSARVGFYEQYF
TGCAGTGCTAGAGTTGGCTTTTACGAGCAGTACTTC
>-|-|TRBJ1-1|TRBV18
CASSPRNRIDTEAFF
TGTGCCAGCTCACCCCGTAACAGGATCGACACTGAAGCTTTCTTT
>-|-|TRBJ2-4|TRBV5-5
CASSLDGRGTKNIQYF
TGTGCCAGCAGCTTGGACGGACGGGGGACCAAAAACATTCAGTACTTC
>-|-|TRBJ2-6|TRBV10-3
CAISPAGSGANVLTF
TGTGCCATCAGTCCTGCAGGGTCGGGGGCCAACGTCCTGACTTTC
>-|-|TRBJ2-5|TRBV20-1
CSVEWGVRETQYF
TGCAGTGTTGAGTGGGGTGTGAGGGAGACCCAGTACTTC
>-|-|TRBJ1-2|TRBV12-3/TRBV12-4
CASSHEGYGYTF
TGTGCCAGCAGTCACGAGGGGTATGGCTACACCTTC
>-|many|TRBJ2-7|TRBV12-3/TRBV12-4
CASSFDRQDEQYF
TGTGCCAGCAGTTTCGACCGACAGGACGAGCAGTACTTC
>-|-|TRBJ2-1|TRBV7-2
CASSLVLGDEQFF
TGTGCCAGCAGCTTAGTCCTGGGCGATGAGCAGTTCTTC